These 17 T cell receptor beta chains were sequenced from one sample in a study of control samples from healthy donors and cancer patients. Sequenced by immunoSEQ multiplex PCR; TCRdb stores in-frame clones only, minus some. This table holds 100,000 to 150,000 clones, about nine tenths found once. Sequencing was carried out using blood. Receptors originate from a woman aged 18-35 years in good health.

The rearrangement links TRBV5-4 to TRBJ1-6, with a tentative D call TRBD1 (6 bases). The germline V gene encodes CDR1 SGHNT and CDR2 YYREEE (reference sequence). This CDR3 has 16 amino acids. With 3 bases removed from V and 5 bases from J, the gap between germline ends came to 15 bases. The CDR3 DNA follows: TGTGCCAGCAGCTCAGGTACAGGGTTGGATAATTCACCCCTCCACTTT. Residues: CASSSGTGLDNSPLHF.

The rearrangement joins TRBV21-1 to TRBJ1-2; TRBD1 is the table's D call, not checked against the DNA. TRBV21-1 is labeled a pseudogene. The CDR3 has 16 amino acids. The CDR3 sequence: CASSKKVGGAGYGYTF. CDR3 nucleotide sequence: TGTGCCAGCAGCAAAAAGGTAGGGGGCGCGGGCTATGGCTACACCTTC.

This sequence joins TRBV7-8 and TRBJ2-7; possibly TRBD2 for D (6 bases). The CDR3 has 14 residues. V lost 0 bases to trimming and J lost 4 bases, with 10 bases between them. The germline V gene encodes CDR1 SGHVS and CDR2 FQNEAQ. The CDR3 coding sequence is TGTGCCAGCAGCTTAGCGCTAGGACTATACGAGCAGTACTTC. Protein: CASSLALGLYEQYF.

The rearrangement joins TRBV2 to TRBJ2-3; possible D gene TRBD2, 6 bases. V lost 2 bases, J lost 3 bases, and 15 bases lay in between. Germline lookup yields CDR1 SNHLY and CDR2 FYNNEI. The CDR3 totals 16 residues. The DNA of the CDR3 is TGTGCCAGCAGTGAATTGGGGGGAGGCCAGACAGATACGCAGTATTTT. Its protein is CASSELGGGQTDTQYF. The full variable domain, its missing parts supplied by reference TRBV2 and TRBJ2-3, is EPEVTQTPSHQVTQMGQEVILRCVPISNHLYFYWYRQILGQKVEFLVSFYNNEISEKSEIFDDQFSVERPDGSNFTLKIRSTKLEDSAMYFCASSELGGGQTDTQYFGPGTRLTVL.

The rearrangement links TRBV28 to TRBJ2-7; 7 bases are a match to TRBD2. The CDR3 contains 17 residues. The V and J ends lost 4 bases and 0 bases, in that order; junction bases with no gene match: 12. In germline, CDR1 is MDHEN, CDR2 SYDVKM. The CDR3 region has the DNA TGTGCCAGCAGTTCTCCCCATGGGAGGGTCGGCTCCTACGAGCAGTACTTC. Protein product: CASSSPHGRVGSYEQYF.

This clone was observed a single time. The chain combines TRBV30 with TRBJ2-3; TRBD1 is a possible D gene (5 bases). This CDR3 has 16 amino acids. Trimming removed 2 bases at V and 4 bases at J, with 19 bases between. Germline values: CDR1 GTSNPN, CDR2 SVGIG (reference sequence). The CDR3 protein is CAWSPGVGAVADTQYF. CDR3 coding DNA: TGTGCCTGGAGTCCCGGCGTAGGGGCGGTTGCAGATACGCAGTATTTT.

J is TRBJ2-1 and V is TRBV6-2 or TRBV6-3; 15 bases match TRBD2. With 4 bases clipped from V and 10 bases from J, the junction kept 17 bases outside the gene matches. CDR1 is MNHEY and CDR2 is SVGEGT in the germline V gene. The CDR3 covers 19 residues. The CDR3 DNA reads as TGTGCCAGCAGTTCGAAGGGACTAGCGGGGGGCTCGAAACTAGGGGAGCAGTTCTTC. Protein product: CASSSKGLAGGSKLGEQFF.

This clone was observed a single time. V and J are TRBV5-8 and TRBJ1-2, with TRBD1 matching over 11 bases. The CDR3 consists of 15 residues. Per the germline V gene, CDR1 is SGHTS and CDR2 is YDEGEE. The V gene end was trimmed by 4 bases and the J gene end by 6 bases; junction bases not matched to a gene: 8. The CDR3 is CASSRRTGGAHGYTF. The CDR3 region has the DNA TGTGCCAGCAGCCGAAGGACAGGGGGCGCGCATGGCTACACCTTC.

The chain carries TRBV25-1 and TRBJ1-3; D is undetermined. Trimming removed 5 bases from V and 1 base from J, with 0 bases in between. The CDR3 has 11 amino acids. Germline lookup yields CDR1 MGHDK and CDR2 SYGVNS. In DNA, the CDR3 is TGTGCCAGCAGTTCTGGAAACACCATATATTTT. As protein: CASSSGNTIYF.

This sequence joins TRBV7-2 and TRBJ1-1; D gene unclear. The germline V gene has CDR1 SGHTA and CDR2 FQGNSA. V was clipped by 3 bases and J by 8 bases, with 16 bases between them. The CDR3 has 14 residues. The CDR3 DNA reads as TGTGCCAGCAGCTTCACCGCAGATTTTCTGGAAGCTTTCTTT. It specifies CASSFTADFLEAFF. Drawing the rest from reference TRBV7-2 and TRBJ1-1, the complete variable domain is GAGVSQSPSNKVTEKGKDVELRCDPISGHTALYWYRQSLGQGLEFLIYFQGNSAPDKSGLPSDRFSAERTGGSVSTLTIQRTQQEDSAVYLCASSFTADFLEAFFGQGTRLTVV.

CDR3 residues: CSVGGTGWNTEAFF. The CDR3 nucleotides are TGCAGCGTTGGAGGGACAGGCTGGAACACTGAAGCTTTCTTT. The rearrangement links TRBV29-1 to TRBJ1-1; 8 positions agree with TRBD1. V lost 4 bases and J lost 1; bases outside the gene matches: 5. In germline, CDR1 is SQVTM, CDR2 ANQGSEA. The CDR3 extends over 14 amino acids. Using reference TRBV29-1 and TRBJ1-1 for the parts outside the CDR3, the full variable domain is SAVISQKPSRDICQRGTSLTIQCQVDSQVTMMFWYRQQPGQSLTLIATANQGSEATYESGFVIDKFPISRPNLTFSTLTVSNMSPEDSSIYLCSVGGTGWNTEAFFGQGTRLTVV.

V is TRBV27 and J is TRBJ1-3; TRBD1 is a possible D gene (6 bases). CDR1 is MNHEY and CDR2 is SMNVEV in the germline V gene (reference sequence). The CDR3 length is 15 residues. Trimming took off 2 bases at V and 10 bases at J, with 18 bases between the two ends. The CDR3 is CASSLRGDLANTIYF. In nucleotides, the CDR3 is TGTGCCAGCAGTTTAAGGGGGGACTTAGCGAATACCATATATTTT.

This clone was detected once. The chain recombines TRBV28 with TRBJ1-1, with D maybe TRBD1 (5 bases). Deletions cut 6 bases from V and 1 base from J, with 12 bases between. The CDR3 spans 14 residues. Germline V gives CDR1 MDHEN, CDR2 SYDVKM. The CDR3 nucleotides read TGTGCCAGCAGACAAGGAGGGGAGAACACTGAAGCTTTCTTT. As protein: CASRQGGENTEAFF.

The V call is TRBV10-3, the J call TRBJ1-2; D unclear. CDR3 length: 13 amino acids. V lost 3 bases and J lost 3, with 8 bases in between. Germline CDR1 is ENHRY and CDR2 is SYGVKD. DNA for the CDR3: TGTGCCATCAGTGACGGGCTCCACTATGGCTACACCTTC. It yields the protein CAISDGLHYGYTF.

The rearrangement links TRBV7-2 to TRBJ2-3, with a weak D call TRBD2 (5 bases). Germline lookup yields CDR1 SGHTA and CDR2 FQGNSA. V shed 5 bases and J shed 0 bases, with 12 bases lying between them. The CDR3 covers 15 residues. CDR3 amino acids: CASSPSRSSTDTQYF. The CDR3 region has the DNA TGTGCCAGCAGCCCTAGCAGATCTAGCACAGATACGCAGTATTTT. The complete variable domain, with remaining parts taken from reference TRBV7-2 and TRBJ2-3, reads GAGVSQSPSNKVTEKGKDVELRCDPISGHTALYWYRQSLGQGLEFLIYFQGNSAPDKSGLPSDRFSAERTGGSVSTLTIQRTQQEDSAVYLCASSPSRSSTDTQYFGPGTRLTVL.

This rearrangement joins TRBV11-2 to TRBJ2-3; D gene unclear. Germline V gene lookup returns CDR1 SGHAT and CDR2 FQNNGV. Deletions cut 1 base from V and 6 bases from J, with 14 bases between. The CDR3 is 15 amino acids. CDR3 DNA: TGTGCCAGCAGCTTAGTATCTGGGTTCAGGGATACGCAGTATTTT. This translates into CASSLVSGFRDTQYF.

Written as DNA, the CDR3 is TGTGCCAGCGAGGACAGGGACCGCCTTGGCTATGGCTACACCTTC. It specifies CASEDRDRLGYGYTF. The V call is TRBV2, the J call TRBJ1-2, with 8 positions matching TRBD1. This CDR3 has 15 residues. Germline lookup yields CDR1 SNHLY and CDR2 FYNNEI. The ends lost 8 bases at V and 4 bases at J; junction bases unmatched: 12. The full variable domain, completed using reference TRBV2 and TRBJ1-2, is EPEVTQTPSHQVTQMGQEVILRCVPISNHLYFYWYRQILGQKVEFLVSFYNNEISEKSEIFDDQFSVERPDGSNFTLKIRSTKLEDSAMYFCASEDRDRLGYGYTFGSGTRLTVV.